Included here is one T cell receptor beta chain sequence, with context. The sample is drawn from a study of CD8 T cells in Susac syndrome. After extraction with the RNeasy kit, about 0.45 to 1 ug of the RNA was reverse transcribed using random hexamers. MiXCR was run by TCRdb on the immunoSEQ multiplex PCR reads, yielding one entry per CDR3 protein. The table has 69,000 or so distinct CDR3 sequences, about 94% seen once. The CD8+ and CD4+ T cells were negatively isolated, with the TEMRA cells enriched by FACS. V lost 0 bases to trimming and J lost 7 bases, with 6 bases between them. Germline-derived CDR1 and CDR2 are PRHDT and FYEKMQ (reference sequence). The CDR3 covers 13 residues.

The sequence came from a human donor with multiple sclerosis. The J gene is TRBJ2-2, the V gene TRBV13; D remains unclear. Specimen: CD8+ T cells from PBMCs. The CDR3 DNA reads TGTGCCAGCAGCTTAGGCGGGCTCGGGGAGCTGTTTTTT. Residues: CASSLGGLGELFF.